This TCR beta chain came from a study of regulatory T cells in long-lasting Graves disease. Across the study: Positive TSH receptor antibodies alongside over 5 years of antithyroid drugs were what marked Graves' disease as persistent. Whole-study results and caveats: Persistent Graves' patients showed reduced TCR diversity versus newly diagnosed patients.

Building of the TCR beta libraries involved iRepertoire HTBI primers and Arm-PCR of CDR3 regions. TCRdb called the multiplex PCR reads again in MiXCR, with one record for every CDR3 protein. Among fewer than 400,000 distinct CDR3 sequences listed, roughly a fifth were seen once. Time point denoted: persistent/refractory GD, antithyroid drugs over 5 years with positive TRAb. The TCR library was made from RNA extracted from PBMCs. Graves' disease diagnoses followed American Thyroid Association guidelines. A blood draw put around 9 milliliters of peripheral blood into EDTA tubes. Trimming stripped 2 bases from V and 5 bases from J, with 16 bases between. The CDR3 is 15 amino acids. Germline lookup yields CDR1 LGHNA and CDR2 YSLEER. Concerning this clonotype: The antigen is undetermined.

This material consisted of peripheral blood mononuclear cells (PBMCs), taken when the disease was refractory, from a patient treated with antithyroid drugs. The chain employs TRBV4-3 and TRBJ2-7, with D perhaps matching TRBD2 (6 bases). The TCR comes from a female donor with Graves disease. The CDR3 bases are TGCGCCAGCAGCCAAAGCATTGGGGGGAGCAACGAGCAGTACTTC. It yields the protein CASSQSIGGSNEQYF.